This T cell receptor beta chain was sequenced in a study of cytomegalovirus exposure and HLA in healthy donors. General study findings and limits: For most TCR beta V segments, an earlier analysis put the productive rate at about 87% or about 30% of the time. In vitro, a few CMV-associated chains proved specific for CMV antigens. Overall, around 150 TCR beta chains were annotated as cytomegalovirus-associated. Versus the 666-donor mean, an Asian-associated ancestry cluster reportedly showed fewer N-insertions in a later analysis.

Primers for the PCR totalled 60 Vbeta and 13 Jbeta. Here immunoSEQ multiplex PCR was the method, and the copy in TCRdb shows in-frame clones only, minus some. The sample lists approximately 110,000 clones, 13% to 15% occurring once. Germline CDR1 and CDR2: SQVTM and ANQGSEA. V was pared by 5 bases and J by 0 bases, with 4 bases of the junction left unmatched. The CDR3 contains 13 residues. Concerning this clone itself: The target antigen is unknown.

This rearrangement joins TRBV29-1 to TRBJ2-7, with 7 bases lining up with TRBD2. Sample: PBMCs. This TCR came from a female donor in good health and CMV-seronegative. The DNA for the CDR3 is TGCAGCGTTCTAAGCGGGAACTCCTACGAGCAGTACTTC. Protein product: CSVLSGNSYEQYF.